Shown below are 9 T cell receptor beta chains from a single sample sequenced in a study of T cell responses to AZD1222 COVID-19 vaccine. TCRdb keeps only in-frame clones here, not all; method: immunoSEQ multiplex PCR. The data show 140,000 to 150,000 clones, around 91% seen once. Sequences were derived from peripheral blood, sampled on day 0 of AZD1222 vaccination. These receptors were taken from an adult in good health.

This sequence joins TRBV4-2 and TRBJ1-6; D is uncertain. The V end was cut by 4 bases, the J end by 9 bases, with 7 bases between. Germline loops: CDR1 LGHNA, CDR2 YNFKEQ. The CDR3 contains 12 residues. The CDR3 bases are TGTGCCAGCAGCCGAGATGGTTCACCCCTCCACTTT. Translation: CASSRDGSPLHF.

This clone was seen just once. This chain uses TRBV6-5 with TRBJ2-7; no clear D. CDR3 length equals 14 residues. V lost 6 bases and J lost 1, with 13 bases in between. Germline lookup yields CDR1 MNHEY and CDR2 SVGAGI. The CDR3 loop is CASRLGRKSYEQYF. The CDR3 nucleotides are TGTGCCAGCAGGCTGGGCCGTAAATCCTACGAGCAGTACTTC.

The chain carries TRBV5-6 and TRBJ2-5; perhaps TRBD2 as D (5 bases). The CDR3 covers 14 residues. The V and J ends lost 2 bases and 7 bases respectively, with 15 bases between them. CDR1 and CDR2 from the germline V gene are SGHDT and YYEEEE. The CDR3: CASSFGVPVGTQYF. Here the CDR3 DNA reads TGTGCCAGCAGCTTCGGGGTTCCGGTAGGGACCCAGTACTTC.

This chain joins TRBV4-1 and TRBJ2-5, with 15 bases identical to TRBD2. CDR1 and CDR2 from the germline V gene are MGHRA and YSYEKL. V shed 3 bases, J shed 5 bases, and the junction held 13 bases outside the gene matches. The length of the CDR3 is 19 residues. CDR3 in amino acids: CASSHPGLAGGPQRETQYF. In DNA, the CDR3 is TGCGCCAGCAGCCATCCCGGACTAGCGGGGGGGCCCCAGCGGGAGACCCAGTACTTC.

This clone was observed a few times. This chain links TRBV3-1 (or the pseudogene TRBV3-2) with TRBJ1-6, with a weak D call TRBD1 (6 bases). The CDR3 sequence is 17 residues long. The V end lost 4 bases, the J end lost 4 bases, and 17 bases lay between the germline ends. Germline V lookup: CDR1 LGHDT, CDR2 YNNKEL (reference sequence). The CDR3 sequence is CASSPRQAPIYNSPLHF. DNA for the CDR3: TGTGCCAGCAGCCCCCGACAGGCGCCGATATATAATTCACCCCTCCACTTT.

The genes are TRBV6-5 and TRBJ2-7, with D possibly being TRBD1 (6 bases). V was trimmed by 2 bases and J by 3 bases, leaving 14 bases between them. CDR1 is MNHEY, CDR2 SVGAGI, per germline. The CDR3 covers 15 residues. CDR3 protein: CASSYRGTQGYEQYF. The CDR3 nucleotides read TGTGCCAGCAGTTACCGCGGTACACAGGGCTACGAGCAGTACTTC.

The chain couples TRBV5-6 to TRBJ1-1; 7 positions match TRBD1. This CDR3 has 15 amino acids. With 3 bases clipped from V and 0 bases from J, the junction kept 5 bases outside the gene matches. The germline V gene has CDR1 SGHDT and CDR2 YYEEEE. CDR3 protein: CASSSTTGVNTEAFF. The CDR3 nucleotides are TGTGCCAGCAGCTCCACCACAGGGGTGAACACTGAAGCTTTCTTT. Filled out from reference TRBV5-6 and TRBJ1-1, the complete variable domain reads DAGVTQSPTHLIKTRGQQVTLRCSPKSGHDTVSWYQQALGQGPQFIFQYYEEEERQRGNFPDRFSGHQFPNYSSELNVNALLLGDSALYLCASSSTTGVNTEAFFGQGTRLTVV.

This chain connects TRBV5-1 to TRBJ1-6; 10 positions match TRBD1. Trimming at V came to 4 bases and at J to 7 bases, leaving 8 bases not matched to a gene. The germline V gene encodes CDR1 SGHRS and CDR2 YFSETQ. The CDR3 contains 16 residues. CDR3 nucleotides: TGCGCCAGCAGCATGGGACAGGGGTTCTACAATTCACCCCTCCACTTT. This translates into CASSMGQGFYNSPLHF.

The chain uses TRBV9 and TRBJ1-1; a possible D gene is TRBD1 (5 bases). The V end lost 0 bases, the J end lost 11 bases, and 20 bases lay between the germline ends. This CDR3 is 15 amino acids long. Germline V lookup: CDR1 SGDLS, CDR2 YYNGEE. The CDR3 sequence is CASSVGGGPSGLAFF. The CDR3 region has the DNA TGTGCCAGCAGCGTAGGGGGTGGGCCCTCGGGACTGGCTTTCTTT.